This T cell receptor (beta chain) was found in a study of blood T cell repertoires in COVID-19. The overall study: Whether acute or convalescent, the COVID-19 samples came from the United States, Italy and Spain.

In the original workflow: Scientists estimated how many nucleated cells there were by amplifying reference gene primers. The table came from immunoSEQ multiplex PCR; TCRdb's copy has only in-frame clones and leaves some out. V and J calls and clone size follow that table, whereas D and trimming were derived from the DNA. The data contain some 200,000 clones, around 87% of them singletons. The sample comprised peripheral blood. This clonotype was obtained from a man aged 40-55 years with active or convalescent COVID-19.

The CDR3 DNA reads TGTGCCAGCAGCACACGGACAGACCTGGGAGGCTACACCTTC. Amino acid sequence: CASSTRTDLGGYTF. The gene calls are TRBV4-2 and TRBJ1-2; D might be TRBD1 (6 bases). Germline values: CDR1 LGHNA, CDR2 YNFKEQ. The CDR3 length is 14 residues. V lost 5 bases and J lost 8, with 18 bases in between.